These T cell receptor beta chains were read from a single sample in a study of control samples from healthy donors and cancer patients. Here immunoSEQ multiplex PCR was the method, and the copy in TCRdb shows in-frame clones only, minus some. The sample lists about 160,000 clones, just under 95% occurring once. Sequenced sample: blood. These receptors all come from a woman in her forties in good health. The CDR3 runs from the conserved cysteine through the conserved F or W. D genes are given only for firm matches. Clone size, where shown, is once, few, many, or a class for clones that have expanded.

cdr3_aa cdr3_nt d_call j_call v_call clone_size
CASSFKGPPGELFF TGTGCCAGCAGTTTCAAGGGGCCGCCCGGGGAACTGTTTTTT - TRBJ1-4 TRBV27 -
CASSQGGNTEAFF TGTGCCAGCAGCCAAGGCGGGAATACTGAAGCTTTCTTT - TRBJ1-1 TRBV14 -
CASSGYRGQTQYF TGCGCCAGCAGTGGATACAGGGGGCAGACCCAGTACTTC TRBD1 TRBJ2-5 TRBV10-1 -
CSVAFRGVPEAFF TGCAGCGTCGCCTTTCGAGGGGTTCCTGAAGCTTTCTTT - TRBJ1-1 TRBV29-1 -
CASSDAGDEQFF TGTGCCAGCAGTGATGCCGGGGATGAGCAGTTCTTC - TRBJ2-1 TRBV2 -
CASSRDRLPNTGELFF TGTGCCAGCAGCCGAGACAGGTTGCCGAACACCGGGGAGCTGTTTTTT - TRBJ2-2 TRBV4-2 -
CASSLQGTSEAFF TGTGCCAGTAGCCTCCAGGGGACTTCTGAAGCTTTCTTT - TRBJ1-1 TRBV19 -
CASSDRPGQGIDGYTF TGCGCCAGCAGCGATCGGCCGGGACAGGGGATCGATGGCTACACCTTC TRBD1 TRBJ1-2 TRBV5-1 -
CASSFGHLNTEAFF TGCGCCAGCAGCTTTGGGCATCTGAACACTGAAGCTTTCTTT - TRBJ1-1 TRBV5-1 -
CASSPRGVGQKETQYF TGTGCCAGCAGCCCGAGGGGGGTGGGACAGAAGGAGACCCAGTACTTC - TRBJ2-5 TRBV9 -
CASSYSDNSNQPQHF TGTGCCAGCAGTTACTCGGACAATAGCAATCAGCCCCAGCATTTT - TRBJ1-5 TRBV6-6 -
CASSLGGRAQHF TGTGCCAGCAGCTTAGGGGGAAGAGCCCAGCATTTT - TRBJ1-5 TRBV13 -
CASSLAGTPGGYTF TGTGCCAGCAGCTTGGCTGGGACGCCGGGGGGCTACACCTTC - TRBJ1-2 TRBV5-6 -
CAWRDWTGMTYEQYF TGTGCCTGGAGAGACTGGACAGGGATGACCTACGAGCAGTACTTC TRBD1 TRBJ2-7 TRBV30 -
CASSLSTGGNQPQHF TGTGCCAGCAGCTTATCGACGGGTGGCAATCAGCCCCAGCATTTT - TRBJ1-5 TRBV7-2 -
CASSEGGPVSNQPQHF TGCGCCAGCAGTGAGGGGGGGCCAGTTAGCAATCAGCCCCAGCATTTT - TRBJ1-5 TRBV10-2 -
CASSLVPSGRGLFF TGTGCCAGCAGCTTAGTTCCTAGCGGGAGGGGGTTGTTCTTC TRBD2 TRBJ2-1 TRBV7-2 -
CASSLGGHTEAFF TGTGCCAGCAGCCTTGGGGGGCACACTGAAGCTTTCTTT - TRBJ1-1 TRBV9 once
CASSLGVTGYGYTF TGTGCCAGCAGCTTGGGGGTAACCGGCTATGGCTACACCTTC - TRBJ1-2 TRBV7-9 -
CASSRRGTGEYNEQFF TGTGCCAGCAGCCGAAGAGGGACAGGGGAGTACAATGAGCAGTTCTTC TRBD1 TRBJ2-1 TRBV11-2 -
CSVGGPTGEAFF TGCAGCGTTGGAGGGCCTACAGGTGAAGCTTTCTTT - TRBJ1-1 TRBV29-1 -
CASSRPGGGPYNEQFF TGTGCCAGCAGCCGGCCCGGGGGGGGGCCCTACAATGAGCAGTTCTTC TRBD2 TRBJ2-1 TRBV3-1/TRBV3-2 -
CASSTGTELFF TGTGCCAGCAGTACCGGGACGGAACTGTTTTTT - TRBJ1-4 TRBV12-3/TRBV12-4 -